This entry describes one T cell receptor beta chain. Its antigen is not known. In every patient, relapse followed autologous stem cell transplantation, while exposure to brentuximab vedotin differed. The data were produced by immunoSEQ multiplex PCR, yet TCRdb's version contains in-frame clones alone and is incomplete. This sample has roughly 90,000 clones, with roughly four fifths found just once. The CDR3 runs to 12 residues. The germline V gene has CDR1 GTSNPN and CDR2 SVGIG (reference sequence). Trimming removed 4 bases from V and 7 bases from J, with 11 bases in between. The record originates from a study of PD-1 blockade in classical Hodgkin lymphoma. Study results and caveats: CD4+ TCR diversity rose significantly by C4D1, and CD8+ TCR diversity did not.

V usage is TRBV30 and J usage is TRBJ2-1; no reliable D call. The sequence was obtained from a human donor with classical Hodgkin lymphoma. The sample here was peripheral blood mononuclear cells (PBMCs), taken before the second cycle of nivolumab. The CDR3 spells CAWTFSTNEQFF. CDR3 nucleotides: TGTGCCTGGACTTTTAGCACAAATGAGCAGTTCTTC.